The next 4 T cell receptor beta chains were all read from a single sample in a study of Ad26.COV2.S vaccination and SARS-CoV-2 variants. Sequencing was performed with immunoSEQ multiplex PCR; in TCRdb, only in-frame clones are kept and a portion is missing. In the table there are more than 300,000 clones, 70% to 90% of which are singletons. The treatment denotes: 19 received Ad26.COV2.S at low or high dose, single or two shots; several received placebo; per-sample allocation not given. Specimens were obtained on day 63 following the first vaccine or placebo injection. The starting material was peripheral blood, obtained in a trial of Ad26.COV2.S vaccine versus placebo. The receptors were gathered from a person aged 18 to 59 who received the Ad26.COV2.S COVID-19 vaccine or a placebo.

The V call is TRBV5-1, the J call TRBJ1-2; no reliable D call. V was trimmed by 3 bases and J by 8 bases, leaving 11 bases between them. The CDR3 covers 12 residues. In germline, CDR1 is SGHRS, CDR2 YFSETQ. The CDR3 sequence is CASSSEGVGYTF. DNA of the CDR3: TGCGCCAGCAGCTCGGAGGGAGTCGGCTACACCTTC.

This clone has a count of ten or more. The chain links TRBV7-9 to TRBJ1-1; D not certain. The V and J ends lost 7 bases and 5 bases respectively, with 20 bases between them. CDR1 is SEHNR and CDR2 is FQNEAQ in the germline V gene (reference sequence). The CDR3 has 15 amino acids. CDR3 sequence (DNA): TGTGCCAGCACCCTCTCGTCCTTTGTGAGGACTGAAGCTTTCTTT. It yields the protein CASTLSSFVRTEAFF. Supplemented by reference TRBV7-9 and TRBJ1-1, the full variable domain reads DTGVSQNPRHKITKRGQNVTFRCDPISEHNRLYWYRQTLGQGPEFLTYFQNEAQLEKSRLLSDRFSAERPKGSFSTLEIQRTEQGDSAMYLCASTLSSFVRTEAFFGQGTRLTVV.

This CDR3 reads CASSSPNRDYNQPQHF. The CDR3 coding sequence is TGTGCCAGCAGTTCCCCCAACAGGGACTACAATCAGCCCCAGCATTTT. V gene TRBV28 combines with J gene TRBJ1-5; D may be TRBD1 (6 bases). V shed 4 bases and J shed 3 bases, with 16 bases lying between them. In germline, CDR1 is MDHEN, CDR2 SYDVKM. This CDR3 spans 16 amino acids.

The gene calls are TRBV19 and TRBJ1-6; D perhaps matches TRBD1 (6 bases). Germline V CDR1 and CDR2: LNHDA, SQIVND (reference sequence). V shed 3 bases and J shed 10 bases, with 16 bases lying between them. The CDR3 has 15 residues. In DNA, the CDR3 is TGTGCCAGTAGTATCTGGTTCCAGGGGAGGTCACCCCTCCACTTT. It is translated as CASSIWFQGRSPLHF.